Sequencing of this TCR beta chain was carried out in a study of T cell responses to AZD1222 COVID-19 vaccine. Study in general: Second-dose groups at about 4 or about 12 weeks were pooled. General study points: Vaccine-related CD4 TCRs covered spike, predominating at 160-218 and 743-854. Sampled repertoires all dated from after the peak T cell response.

The CDR3 sequence is 13 residues long. V lost 3 bases to trimming and J lost 8 bases, with 13 bases between them. Note on this clone: Its cognate antigen is unknown.

Sequenced by immunoSEQ multiplex PCR; TCRdb stores in-frame clones only, minus some. Counted here are 100,000 to 150,000 clones, around 92% occurring once; the ten biggest clones make up around 1.5%. The material was peripheral blood, obtained on day 0 of AZD1222 vaccination. This TCR was recovered from an adult in good health. This chain uses TRBV12-3 or TRBV12-4 with TRBJ1-2, with D maybe TRBD1 (6 bases). The CDR3 spells CASSFIGGSGYTF. CDR3 in DNA: TGTGCCAGCAGTTTTATCGGGGGCAGCGGCTACACCTTC.